This T cell receptor beta chain was captured by sequencing in a study of blood T cell repertoires in COVID-19. Study-level background: Both acute and convalescent COVID-19 samples were obtained from the United States, Italy and Spain. PBMCs, B-cell-depleted T cells, or T cells provided the cDNA or gDNA that made up the material.

The table came from immunoSEQ multiplex PCR; TCRdb's copy has only in-frame clones and leaves some out. The data hold about 94,000 clones, with over 60% observed a single time. This clone was detected only a few times. CDR1 LNHNV and CDR2 YYDKDF come from the germline V gene (reference sequence). This CDR3 has 13 amino acids. The trim removed 5 bases at V and 2 bases at J, leaving 3 bases unmatched. The TCR comes from a human donor in a cohort sampled during active COVID-19. The sample taken for sequencing was peripheral blood. The chain combines TRBV15 with TRBJ2-7; the match to TRBD2 covers 7 bases. The DNA for the CDR3 is TGTGCCACCAGCCGCCGGGGGGCCTACGAGCAGTACTTC. It specifies CATSRRGAYEQYF.